This passage covers 17 T cell receptor beta chains from one sample sequenced in a study of T cell responses to AZD1222 COVID-19 vaccine. Here immunoSEQ multiplex PCR was the method, and the copy in TCRdb shows in-frame clones only, minus some. The table lists around 100,000 clones, roughly 85% of them singletons. Source: peripheral blood, taken 28 days after the second AZD1222 dose. Receptor source: an adult who received the AZD1222 COVID-19 vaccine.

CDR3 in DNA: TGTGCCACCAGCAGTAGGGGCCCATTAGGTGAAAAACTGTTTTTT. Translated: CATSSRGPLGEKLFF. The chain has TRBV15 and TRBJ1-4; a weak D match, TRBD1 (5 bases). Germline V lookup: CDR1 LNHNV, CDR2 YYDKDF (reference sequence). The CDR3 length is 15 residues. V shed 3 bases and J shed 7 bases, with 15 bases lying between them.

The rearrangement joins TRBV27 to TRBJ1-3, with a weak D call TRBD1 (5 bases). The CDR3 is 12 residues long. The V gene's germline CDR1 is MNHEY and CDR2 SMNVEV (reference sequence). V was pared by 8 bases and J by 2 bases, with 7 bases between. CDR3 sequence (DNA): TGTGCCAGCGGGGGAACTGGAAACACCATATATTTT. Protein: CASGGTGNTIYF.

The V gene is TRBV29-1, the J gene TRBJ1-3, with a tentative D call TRBD1 (5 bases). Trimming took off 6 bases at V and 2 bases at J, with 17 bases between the two ends. The germline V gene encodes CDR1 SQVTM and CDR2 ANQGSEA. This CDR3 has 15 residues. This chain's CDR3 is CSVTIGVRTGNTIYF. The CDR3 nucleotides are TGCAGCGTCACGATAGGGGTGAGAACTGGAAACACCATATATTTT.

The gene calls are TRBV24-1 and TRBJ2-2; TRBD2 matches at 13 bases. The V segment lost 7 bases and the J segment 5 bases; nucleotides outside the gene matches: 3. This CDR3 is built from 15 residues. From germline, CDR1 is KGHDR and CDR2 SFDVKD. This CDR3 is CATSWTSGSTGELFF. CDR3 sequence (DNA): TGTGCCACCAGCTGGACTAGCGGGAGTACCGGGGAGCTGTTTTTT.

The chain recombines TRBV27 with TRBJ2-1, with D possibly matching TRBD2 (6 bases). CDR3 length: 15 residues. CDR1 and CDR2 (germline): MNHEY, SMNVEV (reference sequence). The CDR3 here is CVTNGGRSSYNEQFF. CDR3 DNA: TGTGTCACCAATGGGGGGAGAAGCTCCTACAATGAGCAGTTCTTC.

The rearrangement joins TRBV30 to TRBJ1-2, with 10 bases identical to TRBD1. The V gene end was trimmed by 2 bases and the J gene end by 0 bases; junction bases not matched to a gene: 21. The CDR3 length is 21 residues. Germline V CDR1 and CDR2: GTSNPN, SVGIG (reference sequence). CDR3 residues: CAWSIAPSQWDRGLANYGYTF. CDR3 sequence (DNA): TGTGCCTGGAGTATCGCCCCTTCCCAGTGGGACAGGGGCCTAGCTAACTATGGCTACACCTTC.

This clone was observed a few times. The V call is TRBV28, the J call TRBJ1-1, with 9 nucleotides matching TRBD1. The CDR3 has 15 residues. J gave up 4 bases and V 3 bases, and 6 bases lay outside the gene matches. Germline loops: CDR1 MDHEN, CDR2 SYDVKM. CDR3 coding DNA: TGTGCCAGCAGTTTGCCGACAGGGGGTTCCACTGAAGCTTTCTTT. Protein: CASSLPTGGSTEAFF.

The chain employs TRBV5-1 and TRBJ1-2, with a tentative D call TRBD1 (5 bases). Germline lookup yields CDR1 SGHRS and CDR2 YFSETQ. The CDR3 extends over 13 amino acids. Trimming removed 5 bases from V and 4 bases from J, with 12 bases in between. This chain's CDR3 is CASRLSGGYGYTF. CDR3 in DNA: TGCGCCAGCAGGCTGTCCGGGGGCTATGGCTACACCTTC. Full variable domain (missing parts from reference TRBV5-1 and TRBJ1-2): KAGVTQTPRYLIKTRGQQVTLSCSPISGHRSVSWYQQTPGQGLQFLFEYFSETQRNKGNFPGRFSGRQFSNSRSEMNVSTLELGDSALYLCASRLSGGYGYTFGSGTRLTVV.

This chain connects TRBV6-1 to TRBJ1-3; D not certain. This CDR3 has 16 residues. V dropped 4 bases and J dropped 0 bases, with 13 bases sitting between them. Germline lookup yields CDR1 MNHNS and CDR2 SASEGT. The CDR3 protein is CASSVAAGFSGNTIYF. Written as DNA, the CDR3 is TGTGCCAGCAGTGTGGCAGCTGGCTTCTCTGGAAACACCATATATTTT.

The chain links TRBV4-2 to TRBJ2-1; a weak D match, TRBD1 (5 bases). Trimming took 3 bases from V and 3 from J, leaving 12 bases between them. CDR3 length: 15 residues. The germline gives CDR1 LGHNA, CDR2 YNFKEQ. Here the CDR3 reads CASSHGRELYNEQFF. The CDR3 DNA reads as TGTGCCAGCAGCCACGGCAGGGAACTCTACAATGAGCAGTTCTTC.

The rearrangement links TRBV3-1 (or the pseudogene TRBV3-2) to TRBJ2-2, with 11 bases matching TRBD2. V shed 5 bases and J 4 bases; nucleotides not matched to a gene: 3. CDR3 size: 15 residues. Germline V lookup: CDR1 LGHDT, CDR2 YNNKEL (reference sequence). The CDR3, as DNA: TGTGCCAGCAGCGGAGGGACTAGCGGCACCGGGGAGCTGTTTTTT. It specifies CASSGGTSGTGELFF.

The CDR3, as DNA: TGTGCCAGCAGCTTTCCGGGACTAGCGAAGACCCAGTACTTC. The encoded protein is CASSFPGLAKTQYF. The rearrangement links TRBV7-9 to TRBJ2-5; 10 bases line up with TRBD2. Germline CDR1 and CDR2: SEHNR and FQNEAQ (reference sequence). V shed 3 bases, J shed 6 bases, and the junction held 4 bases outside the gene matches. The CDR3 runs 14 residues.

V usage is TRBV7-2 and J usage is TRBJ2-4; 8 bases match TRBD1. CDR1 SGHTA and CDR2 FQGNSA come from the germline V gene. The CDR3 contains 15 residues. After removal of 3 bases from V and 9 bases from J, the junction contained 10 bases not matched to a gene. The CDR3 bases are TGTGCCAGCAGCTTGACCAGGGGGCGCTTAAGCATTCAGTACTTC. Amino acids: CASSLTRGRLSIQYF.

The rearrangement links TRBV6-6 to TRBJ1-2; TRBD1 matches 8 bases. The germline CDR1 and CDR2 sequences are MNHNY and SVGAGI (reference sequence). This CDR3 has 13 residues. The J segment lost 7 bases and the V segment lost 7 bases, leaving 8 bases of the junction unmatched. The CDR3 reads CASTRTGMPGYTF. The CDR3 region has the DNA TGTGCCAGCACCAGGACAGGGATGCCTGGCTACACCTTC.

The chain recombines TRBV3-1 (or the pseudogene TRBV3-2) with TRBJ2-1; D call uncertain. The V end lost 3 bases, the J end lost 7 bases, and 19 bases lay between the germline ends. Germline CDR1 is LGHDT and CDR2 is YNNKEL (reference sequence). CDR3 length: 16 residues. The CDR3 DNA is TGTGCCAGCAGCCACGCTAATGTCCAGCTCGGTAATGAGCAGTTCTTC. This gives the protein CASSHANVQLGNEQFF.

The rearrangement uses TRBV3-1 (or the pseudogene TRBV3-2) and TRBJ2-5; no firm D call. V shed 1 base and J shed 3 bases, with 6 bases lying between them. CDR3 length: 13 amino acids. In germline, CDR1 is LGHDT, CDR2 YNNKEL (reference sequence). The CDR3 region is CASSQGSKETQYF. The DNA for the CDR3 is TGTGCCAGCAGCCAAGGATCCAAAGAGACCCAGTACTTC.

The chain has TRBV2 and TRBJ1-2; no reliable D call. CDR1 is SNHLY and CDR2 is FYNNEI in the germline V gene. The CDR3 contains 11 residues. Trimming shortened V by 3 bases and J by 5 bases, and 4 bases separated the two germline ends. CDR3 sequence: CASSDEYGYTF. Written as DNA, the CDR3 is TGTGCCAGCAGTGATGAGTATGGCTACACCTTC.